This T cell receptor beta chain was identified in a study of technical replicates of blood from four donors. The assay was immunoSEQ multiplex PCR, and TCRdb's table has in-frame clones only and misses some. This sample has 65,000 to 95,000 clones, with just over 90% found just once. V lost 3 bases, J lost 4 bases, and 2 bases stayed unmatched. The CDR3 loop spans 13 amino acids. CDR1 and CDR2 from the germline V gene are SGHNT and YYREEE (reference sequence). The chain recombines TRBV5-4 with TRBJ1-2; 8 positions match TRBD1. The TCR originated in a human donor in good health. The sequencing input was T cells isolated from PBMCs. The CDR3 reads CASSSDRAYGYTF. CDR3 sequence (DNA): TGTGCCAGCAGCTCGGACAGGGCCTATGGCTACACCTTC.